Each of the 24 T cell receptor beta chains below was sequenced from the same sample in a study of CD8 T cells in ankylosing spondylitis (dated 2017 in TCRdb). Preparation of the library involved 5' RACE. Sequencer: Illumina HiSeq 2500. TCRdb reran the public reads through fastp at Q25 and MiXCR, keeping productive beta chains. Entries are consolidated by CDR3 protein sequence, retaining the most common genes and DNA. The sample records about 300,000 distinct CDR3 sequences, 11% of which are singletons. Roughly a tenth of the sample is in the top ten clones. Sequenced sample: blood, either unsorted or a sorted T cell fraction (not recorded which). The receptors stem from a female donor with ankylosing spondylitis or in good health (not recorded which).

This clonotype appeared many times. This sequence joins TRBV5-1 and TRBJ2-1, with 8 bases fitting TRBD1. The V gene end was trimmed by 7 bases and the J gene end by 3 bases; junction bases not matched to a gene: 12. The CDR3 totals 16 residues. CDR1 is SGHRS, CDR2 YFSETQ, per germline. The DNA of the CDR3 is TGCGCCAGCTATAATTCCCAGGGGGCTGTCTACAATGAGCAGTTCTTC. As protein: CASYNSQGAVYNEQFF.

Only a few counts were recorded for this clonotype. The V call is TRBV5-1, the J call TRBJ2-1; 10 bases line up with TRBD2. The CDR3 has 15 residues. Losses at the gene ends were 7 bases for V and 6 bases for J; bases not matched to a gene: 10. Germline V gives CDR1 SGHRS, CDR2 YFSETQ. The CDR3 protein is CASLQASGGFNEQFF. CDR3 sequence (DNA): TGCGCCAGCCTCCAAGCTAGCGGGGGCTTCAATGAGCAGTTCTTC.

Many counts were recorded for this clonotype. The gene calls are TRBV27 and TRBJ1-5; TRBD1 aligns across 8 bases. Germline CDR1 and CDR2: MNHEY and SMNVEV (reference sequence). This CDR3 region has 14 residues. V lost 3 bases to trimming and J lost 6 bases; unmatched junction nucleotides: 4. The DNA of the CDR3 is TGTGCCAGCAGTTTCCAGGGGGCGTTTCAGCCCCAGCATTTT. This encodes CASSFQGAFQPQHF.

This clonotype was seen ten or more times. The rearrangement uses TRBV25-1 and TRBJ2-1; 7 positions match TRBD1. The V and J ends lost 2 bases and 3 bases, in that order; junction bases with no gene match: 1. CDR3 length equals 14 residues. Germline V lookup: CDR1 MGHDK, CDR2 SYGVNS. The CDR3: CASSEGTDYNEQFF. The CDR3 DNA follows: TGTGCCAGCAGTGAAGGGACAGACTACAATGAGCAGTTCTTC. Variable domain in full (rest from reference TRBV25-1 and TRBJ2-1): EADIYQTPRYLVIGTGKKITLECSQTMGHDKMYWYQQDPGMELHLIHYSYGVNSTEKGDLSSESTVSRIRTEHFPLTLESARPSHTSQYLCASSEGTDYNEQFFGPGTRLTVL.

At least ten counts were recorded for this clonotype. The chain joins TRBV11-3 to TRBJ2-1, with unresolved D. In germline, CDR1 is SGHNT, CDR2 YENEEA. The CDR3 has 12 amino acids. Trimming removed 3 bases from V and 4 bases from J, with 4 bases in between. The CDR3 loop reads CASSFQYNEQFF. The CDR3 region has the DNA TGTGCCAGCAGCTTTCAGTACAATGAGCAGTTCTTC.

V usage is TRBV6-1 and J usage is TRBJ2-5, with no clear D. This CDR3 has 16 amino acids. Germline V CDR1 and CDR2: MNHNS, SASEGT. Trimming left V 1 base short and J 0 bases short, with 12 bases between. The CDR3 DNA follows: TGTGCCAGCAGTGAAGGATACCCACGATACCAAGAGACCCAGTACTTC. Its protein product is CASSEGYPRYQETQYF.

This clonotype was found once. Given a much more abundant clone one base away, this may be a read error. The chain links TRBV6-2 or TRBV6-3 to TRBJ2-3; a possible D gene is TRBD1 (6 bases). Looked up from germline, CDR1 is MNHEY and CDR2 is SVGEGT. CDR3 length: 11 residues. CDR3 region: CASSWTDSQYF. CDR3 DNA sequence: TGTGCCAGCAGTTGGACAGATTCGCAGTATTTT.

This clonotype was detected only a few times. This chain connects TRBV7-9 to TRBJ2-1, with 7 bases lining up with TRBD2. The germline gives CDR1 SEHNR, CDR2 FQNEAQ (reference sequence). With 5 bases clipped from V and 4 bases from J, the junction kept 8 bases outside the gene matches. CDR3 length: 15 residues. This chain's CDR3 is CASSAGRGLYNEQFF. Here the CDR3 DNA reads TGTGCCAGCAGCGCGGGGAGGGGTCTTTACAATGAGCAGTTCTTC. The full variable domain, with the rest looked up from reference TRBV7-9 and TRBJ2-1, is DTGVSQNPRHKITKRGQNVTFRCDPISEHNRLYWYRQTLGQGPEFLTYFQNEAQLEKSRLLSDRFSAERPKGSFSTLEIQRTEQGDSAMYLCASSAGRGLYNEQFFGPGTRLTVL.

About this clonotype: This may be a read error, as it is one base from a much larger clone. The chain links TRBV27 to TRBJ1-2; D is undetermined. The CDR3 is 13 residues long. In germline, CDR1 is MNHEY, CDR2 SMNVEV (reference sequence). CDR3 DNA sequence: TGTGCCCGCAGCCTCCGGGAGGGTTTTGGCTACACCTTC. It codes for CARSLREGFGYTF.

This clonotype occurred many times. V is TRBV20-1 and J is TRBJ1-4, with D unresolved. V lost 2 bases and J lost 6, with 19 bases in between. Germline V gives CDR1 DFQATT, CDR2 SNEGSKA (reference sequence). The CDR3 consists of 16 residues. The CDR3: CSARPWPRLSDEKLFF. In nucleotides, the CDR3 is TGCAGTGCTAGACCCTGGCCCCGTCTATCGGATGAAAAACTGTTTTTT.

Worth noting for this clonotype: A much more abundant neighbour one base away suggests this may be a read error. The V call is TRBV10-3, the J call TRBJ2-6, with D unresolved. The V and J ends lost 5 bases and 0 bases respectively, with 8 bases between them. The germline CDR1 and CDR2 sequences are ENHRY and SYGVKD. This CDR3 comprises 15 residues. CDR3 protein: CAISSLASGANVLTF. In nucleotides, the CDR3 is TGTGCCATCAGTTCCCTCGCCTCTGGGGCCAACGTCCTGACTTTC.

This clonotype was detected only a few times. CDR3 amino acids: CSANRDPYEQYF. The CDR3 DNA reads as TGCAGTGCGAACAGGGACCCCTACGAGCAGTACTTC. The chain links TRBV20-1 to TRBJ2-7, with D possibly matching TRBD1 (6 bases). The CDR3 is 12 residues long. Trimming shortened V by 6 bases and J by 2 bases, and 11 bases separated the two germline ends. Germline CDR1 and CDR2: DFQATT and SNEGSKA (reference sequence).

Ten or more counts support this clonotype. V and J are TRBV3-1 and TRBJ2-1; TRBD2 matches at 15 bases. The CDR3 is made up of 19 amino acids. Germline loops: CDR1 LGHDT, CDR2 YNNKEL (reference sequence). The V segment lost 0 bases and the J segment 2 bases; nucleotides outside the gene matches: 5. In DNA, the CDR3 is TGTGCCAGCAGCCAAGAATTGTGGACTAGCGGGGGGGCCTACAATGAGCAGTTCTTC. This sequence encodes CASSQELWTSGGAYNEQFF.

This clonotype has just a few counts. CDR3 nucleotides: TGCGCCAGCAGCCAAGAGAGGGTGAGAGATACGCAGTATTTT. It codes for CASSQERVRDTQYF. The rearrangement uses TRBV4-1 and TRBJ2-3, with D perhaps TRBD2 (5 bases). The V and J ends lost 0 bases and 5 bases respectively, with 9 bases between them. The germline gives CDR1 MGHRA, CDR2 YSYEKL. This CDR3 comprises 14 residues.

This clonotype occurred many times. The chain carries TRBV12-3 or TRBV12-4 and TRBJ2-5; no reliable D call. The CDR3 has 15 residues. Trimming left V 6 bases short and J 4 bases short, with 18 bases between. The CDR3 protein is CASSPSRLALETQYF. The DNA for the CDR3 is TGTGCCAGCAGCCCATCGAGGCTGGCCCTAGAGACCCAGTACTTC.

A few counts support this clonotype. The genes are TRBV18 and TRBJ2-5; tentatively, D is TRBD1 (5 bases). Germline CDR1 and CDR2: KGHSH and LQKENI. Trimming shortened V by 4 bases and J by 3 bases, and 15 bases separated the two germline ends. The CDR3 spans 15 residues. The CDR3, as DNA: TGTGCCAGCTCACGGGCCCAGGTGGACAAAGAGACCCAGTACTTC. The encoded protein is CASSRAQVDKETQYF.

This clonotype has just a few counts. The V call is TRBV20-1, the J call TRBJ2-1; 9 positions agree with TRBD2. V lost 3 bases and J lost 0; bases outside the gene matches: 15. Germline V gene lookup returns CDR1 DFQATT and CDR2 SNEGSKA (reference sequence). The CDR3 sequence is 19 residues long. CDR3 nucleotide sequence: TGCAGTGCTAGGGGTAGTCGGCTAGCGGGACGGAGCTCCTACAATGAGCAGTTCTTC. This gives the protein CSARGSRLAGRSSYNEQFF.

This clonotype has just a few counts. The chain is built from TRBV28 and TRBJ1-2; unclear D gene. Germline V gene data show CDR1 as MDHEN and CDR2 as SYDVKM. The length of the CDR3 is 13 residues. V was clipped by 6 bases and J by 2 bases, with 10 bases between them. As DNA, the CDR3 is TGTGCCAGCAGGGACTCGAGGAACTATGGCTACACCTTC. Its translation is CASRDSRNYGYTF.

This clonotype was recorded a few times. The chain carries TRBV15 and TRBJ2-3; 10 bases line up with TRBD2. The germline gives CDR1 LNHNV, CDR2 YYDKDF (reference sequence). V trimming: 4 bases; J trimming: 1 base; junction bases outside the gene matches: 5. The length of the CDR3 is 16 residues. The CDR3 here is CATSIGLAERTDTQYF. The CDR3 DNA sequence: TGTGCCACCAGCATAGGACTAGCGGAACGCACAGATACGCAGTATTTT.

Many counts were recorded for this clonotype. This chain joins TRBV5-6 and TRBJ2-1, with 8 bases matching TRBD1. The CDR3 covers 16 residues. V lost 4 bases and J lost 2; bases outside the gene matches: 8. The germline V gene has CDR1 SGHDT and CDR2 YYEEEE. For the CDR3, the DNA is TGTGCCAGCAGCCCATCAGGACAGGGTCCCTACAATGAGCAGTTCTTC. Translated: CASSPSGQGPYNEQFF.

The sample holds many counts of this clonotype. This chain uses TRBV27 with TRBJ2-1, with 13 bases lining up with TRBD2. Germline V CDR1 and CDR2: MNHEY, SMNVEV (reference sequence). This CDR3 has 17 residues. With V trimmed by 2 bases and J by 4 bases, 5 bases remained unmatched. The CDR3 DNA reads TGTGCCAGCAGTTTAGAGGGACTAGCGGGGAGGTACAATGAGCAGTTCTTC. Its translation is CASSLEGLAGRYNEQFF.

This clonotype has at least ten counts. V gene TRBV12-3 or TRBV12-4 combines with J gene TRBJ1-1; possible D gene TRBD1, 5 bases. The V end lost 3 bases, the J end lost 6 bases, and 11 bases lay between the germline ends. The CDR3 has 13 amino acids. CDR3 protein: CASSLGVNAEAFF. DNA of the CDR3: TGTGCCAGCAGTTTGGGGGTTAACGCTGAAGCTTTCTTT.

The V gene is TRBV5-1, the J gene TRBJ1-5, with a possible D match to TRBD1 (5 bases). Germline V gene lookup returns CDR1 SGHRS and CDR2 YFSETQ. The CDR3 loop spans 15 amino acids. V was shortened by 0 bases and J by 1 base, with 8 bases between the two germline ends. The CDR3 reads CASSLDQGSNQPQHF. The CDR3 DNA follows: TGCGCCAGCAGCTTGGATCAGGGAAGCAATCAGCCCCAGCATTTT.

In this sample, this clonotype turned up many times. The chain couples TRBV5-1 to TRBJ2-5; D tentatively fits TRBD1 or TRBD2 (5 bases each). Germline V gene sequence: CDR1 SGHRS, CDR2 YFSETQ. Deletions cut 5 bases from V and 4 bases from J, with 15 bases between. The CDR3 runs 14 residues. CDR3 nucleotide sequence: TGCGCCAGCAGTTATGAGGGGAGACGAGAGACCCAGTACTTC. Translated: CASSYEGRRETQYF.